This T cell receptor beta chain emerged from a study of breast tumors, draining lymph nodes, adjacent tissues. About this clonotype: Antigen unknown.

Findings and limits, study-wide: Data only fit, rather than demonstrated, lymph node origin of most tumor T cells. Luminal-like breast cancer showed significantly greater tumor-nontumor repertoire similarity than basal-like breast cancer did.

CDR1 and CDR2 (germline): MNHEY, SVGEGT. Unmatched junction bases numbered 19, after V lost 7 bases and J lost 7 bases. CDR3 length: 16 residues. Using its own MiXCR run on the multiplex PCR reads, TCRdb lists one record per CDR3 protein. The sample lists approximately 230,000 distinct CDR3 sequences, 34% occurring once. The lymph nodes were axillary draining lymph nodes from breast cancer patients. The source material was axillary lymph node tissue. The chain combines TRBV6-2 or TRBV6-3 with TRBJ2-7, with TRBD2 identical over 7 bases. The source of this sequence is a female donor with breast cancer. Some clones in this sample may be carry-over from other donors' samples. The CDR3 bases are TGTGCCAGCACCCCCGGTTTGGGCGGGAGTGTTTGGGAGCAGTACTTC. It encodes CASTPGLGGSVWEQYF.